This T cell receptor (beta chain) was sequenced during a study of cytomegalovirus exposure and HLA in healthy donors. Overall study context: An early release of data contained 70 million to 95 million unique TCRs, which came from HLA-typed donors. The study, taken as a whole, reports: Presence/absence analyses rested on an assumption that sequencing depth was roughly uniform across donors. Some segments of the V type, notably TRBV6-2 and TRBV6-3, were excluded as indistinguishable. Researchers had no immune exposure information except CMV serostatus available.

This clone occurred a few times. Its cognate antigen is unknown. The PCR made use of 60 Vbeta and 13 Jbeta primers. Some clones are missing from TCRdb's copy, which holds only in-frame ones; the method was immunoSEQ multiplex PCR. The profile covers 140,000 to 150,000 clones, with less than 10% appearing a single time and 1.5% to 2% taken by the ten largest. V was cut by 2 bases and J by 2 bases, with 6 bases left in between. There are 14 residues in the CDR3. Germline assignment: CDR1 LGHNA and CDR2 YNFKEQ. This rearrangement joins TRBV4-2 to TRBJ2-2; no definite D call. The clonotype was recovered from a male donor in good health and CMV-seronegative. The sequenced sample consisted of PBMCs. CDR3 amino acids: CASSQPSNTGELFF. The CDR3 nucleotides are TGTGCCAGCAGCCAACCTTCTAACACCGGGGAGCTGTTTTTT.